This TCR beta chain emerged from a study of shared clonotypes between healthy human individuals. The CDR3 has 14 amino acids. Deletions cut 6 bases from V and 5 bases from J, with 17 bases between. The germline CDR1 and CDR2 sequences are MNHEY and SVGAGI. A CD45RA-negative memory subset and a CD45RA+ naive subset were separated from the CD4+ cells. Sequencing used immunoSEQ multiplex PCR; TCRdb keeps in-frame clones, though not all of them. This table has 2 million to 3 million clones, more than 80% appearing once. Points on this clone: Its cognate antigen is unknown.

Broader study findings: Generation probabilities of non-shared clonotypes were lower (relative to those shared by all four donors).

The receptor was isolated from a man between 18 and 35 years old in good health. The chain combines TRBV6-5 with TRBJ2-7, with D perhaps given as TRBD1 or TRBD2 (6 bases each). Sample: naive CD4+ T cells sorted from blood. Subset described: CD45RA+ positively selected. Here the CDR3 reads CASRDYTGKDEQYF. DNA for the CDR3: TGTGCCAGCAGGGACTATACAGGGAAGGACGAGCAGTACTTC.